A selection of T cell receptor beta chains follows, all from one sample in a study of T-cell memory formation after mild COVID-19. TCRdb passed the 5' RACE reads through MiXCR, listing each CDR3 protein once. Of about 180,000 distinct CDR3 sequences detected, roughly 17% appear once; the ten largest clones hold just over 2%. Sequenced material: PBMCs or a T cell subset sorted from them (not recorded which). The origin of the receptors is an adult woman who had mild COVID-19 (a few samples of this study predate the infection). Cell type and time point are not known. The conserved cysteine and the conserved F or W are not part of the CDR3 here. D genes are given only for firm matches.

V gene	D gene	J gene	CDR3 protein
TRBV7-9	TRBD2	TRBJ2-3	ASSYLAGRTDTQY
TRBV7-3	TRBD1	TRBJ1-1	ASSPGQGKAF
TRBV12-3/TRBV12-4	-	TRBJ2-7	ASTLLGSSYEQY
TRBV19	-	TRBJ1-1	ASSTDRMNTEAF
TRBV6-6	TRBD2	TRBJ2-1	ASSPSGTSGYNEQF
TRBV18	-	TRBJ2-5	ASSPTQETQY
TRBV9	-	TRBJ1-1	ASSVEGRTEAF
TRBV7-2	-	TRBJ1-3	ASSYHGGVTGNTIY
TRBV7-2	-	TRBJ2-2	ASSSPLQATRTGELF
TRBV18	TRBD1	TRBJ1-5	ASSDRDPYSNQPQH
TRBV6-1	-	TRBJ2-1	ASSEQRVSEQF
TRBV4-3	-	TRBJ2-5	ASSRLRWETQY
TRBV6-5	-	TRBJ2-7	ASRFQVSSYEQY
TRBV20-1	TRBD2	TRBJ2-3	SAPGLAGGTDTQY
TRBV24-1	-	TRBJ2-3	ATSPWGSSADTQY
TRBV3-1	-	TRBJ2-3	ASSQEGVFGTQY
TRBV18	-	TRBJ2-3	ASSPITRQGGGTDTQY
TRBV25-1	-	TRBJ2-1	ASSELGSVDNEQF
TRBV20-1	-	TRBJ1-6	SAREERGNNSPLH
TRBV18	TRBD1	TRBJ1-1	ASHVTGGAEAF
TRBV7-9	-	TRBJ2-7	ASSLGISLEQY
TRBV4-1	-	TRBJ2-7	ASSQVEGQSYEQY
TRBV11-2	-	TRBJ1-6	ASSLVRTSPLH
TRBV5-1	-	TRBJ1-1	ASIKVTEAF
TRBV18	-	TRBJ2-1	ASSPGWSGNEQF
TRBV2	-	TRBJ1-5	ASSEKSQTNQPQH
TRBV5-5	-	TRBJ2-1	ASRLTGTPGGNEQF